This entry describes one TCR beta chain. Ten or more counts support this clonotype. It lacks a known antigen. Per-base qualities were not stored, and no clone one base away is much larger. This specimen belongs to a study of T cell repertoires in cytomegalovirus infection (dated by TCRdb to the late 2010s). About the full investigation: Donor HLA type was relevant to the analysis, because carriage of CMV infection together with the matching HLA type was indicated by public TCR beta signatures.

V has 1 base trimmed and J has 2 bases trimmed; junction bases matching no gene number 5. CDR1 and CDR2 are read off the germline V gene (reference sequence) as DFQATT and SNEGSKA. The CDR3 numbers 15 residues from cysteine through phenylalanine. This entry keeps only the CDR3 DNA: 45 bases, framed from base 1. Findings and caveats that apply to the study as a whole: The ex vivo response was dominated by HLA-C-restricted CMV-specific TCR beta clonotypes, and the single most frequent clonotype in two of eight donors was supplied by these HLA-C-restricted clonotypes. In both this cohort and an independent cohort of 350 to 400 donors, the cumulative frequency of public TCR beta family members distinguished carriers of CMV infection plus the relevant HLA type.

Sequencing instrument: Illumina HiSeq 1500. TCRdb ran its own pipeline on the public reads, namely fastp trimming at Q25 and MiXCR clone calling, and kept in-frame beta chains. For every CDR3 protein sequence, its rows merge into one entry that carries the most common genes and DNA. The sample records 300,000 or so distinct CDR3 sequences, 9.6% of which are singletons. Approximately 2.3% of the sample comes from the top ten. This chain is built from TRBV20-1 and TRBJ2-7; 10 of the junction bases match TRBD2. The clonotype was recovered from a human donor in good health (CMV status not recorded). Some clones in this sample may be carry-over from other donors' samples. Sequences were obtained from PBMCs. In nucleotide form, the sequence is TGCAGTGCTAGAGCGGGACTAGCGAGCACCTACGAGCAGTACTTC. Its protein reads: CSARAGLASTYEQYF.